The T cell receptor beta chain described here comes from a study of beta chain features in type 1 diabetes. Expressed TCRB transcripts were sequenced because the entire RNA isolate underwent reverse transcription. Clones were read by immunoSEQ multiplex PCR, and TCRdb kept only the in-frame ones, dropping some. Counted here are hundreds of thousands of clones, about 14% occurring once; the ten biggest clones make up roughly 0.04%. To note about this clone: Its antigen remains unknown. One end of the junction is discordant with germline, which a read error may explain.

Whole-study results and caveats: The similarity of naive, central memory and Treg TCRB repertoires appeared greater among patients than among healthy donors. Shorter templates may be favored by PCR, equally so in patients and controls. All four CD4+ subsets of Type 1 diabetes patients contained TCRB CDR3s that were moderately but significantly shorter. Highly expressing activated T cells could be over-counted with a cDNA template.

There are 10 residues in the CDR3. Germline-derived CDR1 and CDR2 are SEHNR and FQNEAQ (reference sequence). The material sequenced was naive CD4+ T cells from blood. The rearrangement joins TRBV7-9 to TRBJ1-1, with 7 positions matching TRBD1. This TCR came from a man aged 18 to 30 with type 1 diabetes. This chain's CDR3 is CASSPETGNF. DNA for the CDR3: TGTGCCAGCAGTCCAGAGACAGGGAACTTT.